These 8 T cell receptor beta chains originate from one sample sequenced in a study of Graves' ophthalmopathy and Graves' hyperthyroidism (dated by TCRdb to the late 2010s). Instrument used: Illumina HiSeq 2000. TCR beta CDR3 regions were amplified from RNA transcripts for repertoire sequencing. A first-round RT-PCR used HTBI primers with the Qiagen OneStep RT-PCR kit, followed by a second-round multiplex PCR, size selection and purification. TCRdb trimmed the raw reads at Q25, called clones with MiXCR and kept productive beta chains. Every entry covers one CDR3 protein and lists the most common genes and DNA from its rows. The sample table contains 170,000 or so distinct CDR3 sequences; only one count was recorded for 30% to 45% of them. Approximately 6.3% of the sample is in the top ten clones. Source material: peripheral blood. Receptors were obtained from a woman aged 35 to 49 with Graves' ophthalmopathy. Donor details come from another sample of the same person, matched by shared clones.

This clonotype was observed at least ten times. This chain uses TRBV11-2 with TRBJ2-7; a possible D gene is TRBD2 (5 bases). This CDR3 is 15 amino acids long. Germline V CDR1 and CDR2: SGHAT, FQNNGV. The V and J ends lost 2 bases and 5 bases respectively, with 16 bases between them. The CDR3 DNA reads TGTGCCAGCAGCTTATCCACCCCGGGGTTCGACGAGCAGTACTTC. This gives the protein CASSLSTPGFDEQYF. The variable domain in full, with the rest retrieved from reference TRBV11-2 and TRBJ2-7, is EAGVAQSPRYKIIEKRQSVAFWCNPISGHATLYWYQQILGQGPKLLIQFQNNGVVDDSQLPKDRFSAERLKGVDSTLKIQPAKLEDSAVYLCASSLSTPGFDEQYFGPGTRLTVT.

The chain employs TRBV7-2 and TRBJ2-7, with D hard to call. The CDR3 is 13 amino acids. V was pared by 5 bases and J by 7 bases, with 15 bases between. Germline V lookup: CDR1 SGHTA, CDR2 FQGNSA. The CDR3 region is CASSPFAPGEQYF. As DNA, the CDR3 is TGTGCCAGCAGCCCGTTTGCACCGGGTGAGCAGTACTTC.

The V gene is TRBV7-8, the J gene TRBJ2-5; 8 bases map to TRBD2. This CDR3 has 17 residues. V was clipped by 3 bases and J by 5 bases; unmatched bases: 14. Per the germline V gene, CDR1 is SGHVS and CDR2 is FQNEAQ. For the CDR3, the DNA is TGTGCCAGCAGCTTCTCAGCGGGAGAGGTGGTAAGGGAGACCCAGTACTTC. The encoded protein is CASSFSAGEVVRETQYF.

This clonotype has ten or more counts. This sequence joins TRBV7-9 and TRBJ1-1; 11 bases agree with TRBD1. With 6 bases clipped from V and 7 bases from J, the junction kept 7 bases outside the gene matches. The V gene's germline CDR1 is SEHNR and CDR2 FQNEAQ (reference sequence). CDR3 length: 14 residues. CDR3 amino acids: CASSKGQGVGEAFF. CDR3 in DNA: TGTGCCAGCAGTAAGGGACAGGGGGTTGGTGAAGCTTTCTTT.

The J gene is TRBJ2-1, the V gene TRBV27; D possibly corresponds to TRBD2 (5 bases). This CDR3 has 14 amino acids. The ends were cut back, 3 bases at V and 0 bases at J, with 6 bases in the middle. Germline CDR1 is MNHEY and CDR2 is SMNVEV (reference sequence). CDR3: CASSLGSSYNEQFF. Here the CDR3 DNA reads TGTGCCAGCAGTTTGGGGAGCTCCTACAATGAGCAGTTCTTC.

This clonotype showed up just a few times. The chain has TRBV28 and TRBJ2-7; no definite D call. This CDR3 has 12 residues. Germline CDR1 is MDHEN and CDR2 is SYDVKM. V dropped 3 bases and J dropped 4 bases, with 7 bases sitting between them. The CDR3, as DNA: TGTGCCAGCAGTTTGTACGGGTACGAGCAGTACTTC. It codes for CASSLYGYEQYF. Drawing the rest from reference TRBV28 and TRBJ2-7, the complete variable domain is DVKVTQSSRYLVKRTGEKVFLECVQDMDHENMFWYRQDPGLGLRLIYFSYDVKMKEKGDIPEGYSVSREKKERFSLILESASTNQTSMYLCASSLYGYEQYFGPGTRLTVT.

The chain is built from TRBV7-2 and TRBJ2-4; the D call may be TRBD1 or TRBD2 (6 bases each). The ends were cut back, 1 base at V and 0 bases at J, with 13 bases in the middle. Germline lookup yields CDR1 SGHTA and CDR2 FQGNSA. There are 17 residues in the CDR3. The CDR3 here is CASSLGGGYGAKNIQYF. In DNA form, the CDR3 reads TGTGCCAGCAGCTTAGGAGGGGGGTACGGAGCCAAAAACATTCAGTACTTC.

V and J are TRBV20-1 and TRBJ1-2; 8 bases fit TRBD1. With V trimmed by 4 bases and J by 1 base, 2 bases remained unmatched. Germline CDR1 and CDR2: DFQATT and SNEGSKA (reference sequence). There are 13 residues in the CDR3. CDR3 sequence (DNA): TGCAGTGCTAAGGACAGGGTTAACTATGGCTACACCTTC. This encodes CSAKDRVNYGYTF.